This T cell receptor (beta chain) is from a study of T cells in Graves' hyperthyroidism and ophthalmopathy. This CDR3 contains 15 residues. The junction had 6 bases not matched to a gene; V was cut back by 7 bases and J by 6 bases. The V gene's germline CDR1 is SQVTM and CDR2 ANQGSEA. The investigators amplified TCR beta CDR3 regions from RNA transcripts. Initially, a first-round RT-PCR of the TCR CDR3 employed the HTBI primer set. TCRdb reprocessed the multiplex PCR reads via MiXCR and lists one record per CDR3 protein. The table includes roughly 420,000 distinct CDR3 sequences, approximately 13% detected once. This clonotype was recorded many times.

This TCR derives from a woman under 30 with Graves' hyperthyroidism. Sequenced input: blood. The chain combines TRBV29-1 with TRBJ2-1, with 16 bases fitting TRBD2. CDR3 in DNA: TGCAGCGCCTCCGGGACTAGCGGGAGGGCCAATGAGCAGTTCTTC. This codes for CSASGTSGRANEQFF.